Reported below is one T cell receptor beta chain. Given a much more abundant clone one base away, this may be a read error. Combining a sample-barcoded 5' primer with a J-beta primer mix, a second PCR ran for roughly 7 to 11 cycles. Each TCR beta cDNA got a 12-nucleotide random molecular identifier. TCRdb reprocessed the 5' RACE reads via MiXCR and lists one record per CDR3 protein. The sample lists 850,000 or so distinct CDR3 sequences, about 30% seen once, with around 16% in the top ten. This specimen belongs to a study of blood T cells in healthy people across ages. Study in general: T cells yielded about one barcoded beta molecule per two cells through template switching.

Researchers report isolating at least 6.5 million PBMCs per sample. This CDR3 has 14 residues. Germline CDR1 and CDR2: MNHEY and SVGAGI. V usage is TRBV6-5 and J usage is TRBJ1-5; D possibly corresponds to TRBD1 (6 bases). What was sequenced was blood. This TCR came from a woman older than 75 in good health. The CDR3 loop reads CASRDPTGNQPRHF. The CDR3 nucleotides are TGTGCCAGCAGGGACCCGACAGGCAATCAGCCCCGGCATTTT.